The next 25 T cell receptor beta chains were all read from a single sample in a study of identical twins. One entry per CDR3 protein results from TCRdb running MiXCR on the 5' RACE reads. The top ten hold roughly 1.6% of the sample, which has 500,000 to 700,000 distinct CDR3 sequences, around 7.4% seen once. This same sample was also part of a study on yellow fever vaccine responses in identical twins.

Sequenced material: PBMCs. Every receptor here comes from a woman between 18 and 30 years old in good health.

The rearrangement links TRBV3-1 to TRBJ2-3, with 9 bases fitting TRBD2. After removal of 2 bases from V and 1 base from J, the junction contained 1 base not matched to a gene. Germline loops: CDR1 LGHDT, CDR2 YNNKEL (reference sequence). The CDR3 is 15 amino acids. The chain's CDR3 is CASSQLAGGTDTQYF. CDR3 bases: TGTGCCAGCAGCCAATTAGCGGGGGGCACAGATACGCAGTATTTT.

This clonotype showed up just a few times. The chain links TRBV7-8 to TRBJ2-5; 8 nucleotides match TRBD2. CDR1 and CDR2 from the germline V gene are SGHVS and FQNEAQ. J gave up 5 bases and V 1 base, and 6 bases lay outside the gene matches. The CDR3 consists of 15 residues. DNA of the CDR3: TGTGCCAGCAGCTTAGGACGCGGGAGGTGGGAGACCCAGTACTTC. Protein sequence: CASSLGRGRWETQYF. The complete variable domain, with remaining parts taken from reference TRBV7-8 and TRBJ2-5, reads GAGVSQSPRYKVAKRGQDVALRCDPISGHVSLFWYQQALGQGPEFLTYFQNEAQLDKSGLPSDRFFAERPEGSVSTLKIQRTQQEDSAVYLCASSLGRGRWETQYFGPGTRLLVL.

This clonotype was observed a few times. This chain links TRBV7-9 with TRBJ1-1, with D hard to call. The V gene's germline CDR1 is SEHNR and CDR2 FQNEAQ (reference sequence). The CDR3 spans 15 residues. V shed 0 bases and J shed 0 bases, with 8 bases lying between them. The CDR3 loop is CASSLARVMNTEAFF. For the CDR3, the DNA is TGTGCCAGCAGCTTAGCGAGGGTCATGAACACTGAAGCTTTCTTT.

This clonotype has at least ten counts. The rearrangement joins TRBV28 to TRBJ1-6, with unresolved D. Trimming removed 6 bases at V and 0 bases at J, with 12 bases between. The germline CDR1 and CDR2 sequences are MDHEN and SYDVKM. The CDR3 has 16 residues. The CDR3 spells CASRNLLSSYNSPLHF. CDR3 nucleotide sequence: TGTGCCAGCAGGAACTTACTGAGCTCCTATAATTCACCCCTCCACTTT.

In its sample, this clonotype was seen a few times. The genes are TRBV5-1 and TRBJ2-7; D remains unclear. This CDR3 is built from 15 residues. V was cut by 0 bases and J by 3 bases, with 13 bases left in between. Germline-derived CDR1 and CDR2 are SGHRS and YFSETQ. The CDR3 sequence is CASSLGNLPNYEQYF. CDR3 bases: TGCGCCAGCAGCTTGGGAAACCTCCCAAACTACGAGCAGTACTTC.

The chain links TRBV4-1 to TRBJ2-2; 8 bases are a match to TRBD2. The length of the CDR3 is 19 residues. Losses at the gene ends were 0 bases for V and 7 bases for J; bases not matched to a gene: 16. The V gene's germline CDR1 is MGHRA and CDR2 YSYEKL. The CDR3 DNA reads as TGCGCCAGCAGCCAAGAGGGAGAACTGAGCGGGGGCTACGGCGGGGAGCTGTTTTTT. Translated: CASSQEGELSGGYGGELFF.

The genes are TRBV29-1 and TRBJ2-5; 12 nucleotides align to TRBD1. The junction had 6 bases not matched to a gene; V was cut back by 7 bases and J by 9 bases. The V gene's germline CDR1 is SQVTM and CDR2 ANQGSEA. The CDR3 has 12 amino acids. The CDR3 sequence: CSARDRGLAQYF. In DNA, the CDR3 is TGCAGCGCCCGGGACAGGGGGCTGGCCCAGTACTTC. The complete variable domain, with remaining parts taken from reference TRBV29-1 and TRBJ2-5, reads SAVISQKPSRDICQRGTSLTIQCQVDSQVTMMFWYRQQPGQSLTLIATANQGSEATYESGFVIDKFPISRPNLTFSTLTVSNMSPEDSSIYLCSARDRGLAQYFGPGTRLLVL.

This clonotype was found a few times. The rearrangement uses TRBV4-1 and TRBJ2-3; TRBD2 matches 9 bases. V was pared by 0 bases and J by 3 bases, with 13 bases of the junction left unmatched. There are 19 residues in the CDR3. From germline, CDR1 is MGHRA and CDR2 YSYEKL. This chain's CDR3 is CASSQERQRGAADTDTQYF. In nucleotides, the CDR3 is TGCGCCAGCAGCCAAGAACGGCAGCGGGGGGCTGCAGATACAGATACGCAGTATTTT.

The chain couples TRBV12-3 or TRBV12-4 to TRBJ1-1; 8 positions match TRBD1. The V and J ends lost 6 bases and 3 bases, in that order; junction bases with no gene match: 3. This CDR3 has 13 amino acids. The CDR3 DNA reads as TGTGCCAGCAGGGGACAGGCCTACACTGAAGCTTTCTTT. Protein: CASRGQAYTEAFF.

This clonotype was seen repeatedly, ten times or more. The gene calls are TRBV20-1 and TRBJ1-2, with D maybe TRBD1 (6 bases). Germline CDR1 and CDR2: DFQATT and SNEGSKA (reference sequence). The V gene lost 2 bases and the J gene lost 4 bases, with 14 bases spanning the gap. The CDR3 totals 14 residues. CDR3 loop: CSARSAGVGYGYTF. The CDR3 DNA reads as TGCAGTGCTAGATCTGCAGGGGTGGGCTATGGCTACACCTTC.

Many counts were recorded for this clonotype. DNA for the CDR3: TGTGCCAGCAGACAGGGTCAAGGCAATCAGCCCCAGCATTTT. Its protein is CASRQGQGNQPQHF. J is TRBJ1-5 and V is TRBV12-3 or TRBV12-4, with D maybe TRBD1 (6 bases). Trimming removed 6 bases from V and 2 bases from J, with 11 bases in between. The CDR3 is 14 amino acids.

This clonotype was found a few times. The chain uses TRBV29-1 and TRBJ2-2, with D unresolved. The CDR3 is made up of 12 amino acids. Germline V lookup: CDR1 SQVTM, CDR2 ANQGSEA. The V and J ends lost 4 bases and 1 base respectively, with 4 bases between them. CDR3 DNA sequence: TGCAGCGTTGGACTGAACACCGGGGAGCTGTTTTTT. Translation gives CSVGLNTGELFF.

This rearrangement joins TRBV18 to TRBJ2-3; 7 bases are a match to TRBD1. After removal of 1 base from V and 2 bases from J, the junction contained 3 bases not matched to a gene. The CDR3 consists of 15 residues. Germline assignment: CDR1 KGHSH and CDR2 LQKENI. The CDR3, as DNA: TGTGCCAGCTCACCACGGACAGGACCCACAGATACGCAGTATTTT. Its protein is CASSPRTGPTDTQYF. Together with reference TRBV18 and TRBJ2-3, the CDR3 gives the full variable domain: NAGVMQNPRHLVRRRGQEARLRCSPMKGHSHVYWYRQLPEEGLKFMVYLQKENIIDESGMPKERFSAEFPKEGPSILRIQQVVRGDSAAYFCASSPRTGPTDTQYFGPGTRLTVL.

This clonotype was seen a handful of times. The genes are TRBV24-1 and TRBJ2-3; 10 bases are a match to TRBD2. Trimming removed 1 base from V and 5 bases from J; junction bases left unmatched: 5. Per germline, CDR1 KGHDR and CDR2 SFDVKD. The CDR3 covers 16 residues. CDR3 protein: CATSDLGLAGVDTQYF. The DNA for the CDR3 is TGTGCCACCAGTGATTTAGGCCTAGCGGGGGTAGATACGCAGTATTTT.

This rearrangement joins TRBV12-3 or TRBV12-4 to TRBJ1-5, with D possibly matching TRBD1 (5 bases). Trimming removed 6 bases from V and 3 bases from J, with 12 bases in between. The CDR3 consists of 14 residues. The CDR3 loop reads CASRGGAVNQPQHF. CDR3 nucleotides: TGTGCCAGCAGGGGCGGGGCAGTCAATCAGCCCCAGCATTTT.

The chain is built from TRBV4-2 and TRBJ1-3; 7 bases line up with TRBD1. This CDR3 comprises 15 residues. CDR1 and CDR2 from the germline V gene are LGHNA and YNFKEQ. V trimming: 2 bases; J trimming: 2 bases; junction bases outside the gene matches: 3. The CDR3 spells CASSQTTGAGNTIYF. The CDR3 region has the DNA TGTGCCAGCAGCCAAACCACAGGGGCTGGAAACACCATATATTTT.

This clonotype was observed a handful of times. The gene calls are TRBV20-1 and TRBJ1-1, with D possibly TRBD1 on 6 matching bases. Germline CDR1 DFQATT, CDR2 SNEGSKA (reference sequence). This CDR3 has 15 amino acids. V was cut by 0 bases and J by 0 bases, with 11 bases left in between. The CDR3 region is CSARDYTGLNTEAFF. CDR3 DNA sequence: TGCAGTGCTAGAGATTATACAGGGCTGAACACTGAAGCTTTCTTT.

This clonotype was detected ten times or more. The V gene is TRBV29-1, the J gene TRBJ2-1, with 12 positions matching TRBD2. The germline V gene has CDR1 SQVTM and CDR2 ANQGSEA. The trim removed 6 bases at V and 7 bases at J, leaving 7 bases unmatched. The CDR3 is made up of 14 amino acids. The CDR3 loop reads CSVGGLAGFNEQFF. The CDR3, as DNA: TGCAGCGTGGGCGGACTAGCGGGGTTTAATGAGCAGTTCTTC.

The V and J genes are TRBV5-1 and TRBJ2-1; 8 bases line up with TRBD2. The CDR3 sequence is 15 residues long. Germline CDR1 and CDR2: SGHRS and YFSETQ. Trimming removed 6 bases from V and 7 bases from J; junction bases left unmatched: 12. CDR3 coding DNA: TGCGCCAGCAAGGAAAGGACTAGCTTGGGGAATGAGCAGTTCTTC. This translates into CASKERTSLGNEQFF.

In this sample, this clonotype turned up a few times. This rearrangement joins TRBV7-2 to TRBJ2-3; 7 bases align to TRBD1. This CDR3 spans 16 amino acids. The germline V gene encodes CDR1 SGHTA and CDR2 FQGNSA. Trimming took 4 bases from V and 3 from J; bases not matched to a gene: 10. CDR3 region: CASSSLGGRGTDTQYF. The CDR3 DNA follows: TGTGCCAGCAGCTCCCTAGGGGGCCGCGGAACAGATACGCAGTATTTT.

This clonotype was recorded a few times. J is TRBJ2-7 and V is TRBV28; weak D call: TRBD1 (6 bases). Trimming pared 5 bases from V and 0 bases from J, leaving 8 bases between. Germline V gene sequence: CDR1 MDHEN, CDR2 SYDVKM. This CDR3 is built from 13 residues. CDR3 sequence (DNA): TGTGCCAGCAGTGGCAGGGGCTCCTACGAGCAGTACGTC. It yields the protein CASSGRGSYEQYV.

The chain uses TRBV6-5 and TRBJ1-6; 10 bases are shared with TRBD1. The V segment lost 2 bases and the J segment 8 bases; nucleotides outside the gene matches: 6. CDR1 is MNHEY and CDR2 is SVGAGI in the germline V gene. This CDR3 is 16 amino acids long. CDR3 region: CASSYRTGGFDSPLHF. CDR3 in DNA: TGTGCCAGCAGTTACCGGACAGGGGGATTTGATTCACCCCTCCACTTT.

This clonotype showed up many times. The rearrangement links TRBV20-1 to TRBJ2-2; TRBD2 matches at 7 bases. V dropped 4 bases and J dropped 2; count of bases not matched to a gene: 4. The CDR3 is 14 residues long. Germline CDR1 DFQATT, CDR2 SNEGSKA (reference sequence). The CDR3 loop is CSAKGLINTGELFF. The CDR3 DNA reads as TGCAGTGCTAAGGGACTAATTAACACCGGGGAGCTGTTTTTT.

This clonotype occurred a few times. The chain joins TRBV15 to TRBJ2-2, with TRBD2 matching 7 bases. This CDR3 is 15 amino acids long. CDR1 is LNHNV and CDR2 is YYDKDF in the germline V gene (reference sequence). V gave up 5 bases and J gave up 6 bases; unmatched junction bases: 9. The CDR3 coding sequence is TGTGCCACCAGCCTCGGGAGGAATTTTGCCGGGGAGCTGTTTTTT. Amino acids: CATSLGRNFAGELFF.

This chain links TRBV9 with TRBJ1-6; a possible D gene is TRBD1 (5 bases). This CDR3 comprises 14 residues. Germline V gene data show CDR1 as SGDLS and CDR2 as YYNGEE. Trimming removed 3 bases from V and 7 bases from J, with 11 bases in between. Here the CDR3 reads CASSGWDGNSPLHF. CDR3 sequence (DNA): TGTGCCAGCAGCGGATGGGACGGAAATTCACCCCTCCACTTT.